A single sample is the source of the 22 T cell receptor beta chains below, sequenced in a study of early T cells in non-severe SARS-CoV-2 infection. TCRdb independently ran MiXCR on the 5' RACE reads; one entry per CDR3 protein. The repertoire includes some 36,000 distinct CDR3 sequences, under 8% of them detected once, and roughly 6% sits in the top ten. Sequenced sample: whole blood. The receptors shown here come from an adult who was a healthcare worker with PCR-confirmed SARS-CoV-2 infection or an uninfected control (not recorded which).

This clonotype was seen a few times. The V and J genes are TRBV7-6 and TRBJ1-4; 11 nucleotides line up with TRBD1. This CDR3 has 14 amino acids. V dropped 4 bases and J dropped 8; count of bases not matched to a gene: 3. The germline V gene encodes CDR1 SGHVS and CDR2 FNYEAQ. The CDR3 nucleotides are TGTGCCAGCAGCTCGGGACAGGGGGAGGAAAAACTGTTTTTT. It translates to CASSSGQGEEKLFF.

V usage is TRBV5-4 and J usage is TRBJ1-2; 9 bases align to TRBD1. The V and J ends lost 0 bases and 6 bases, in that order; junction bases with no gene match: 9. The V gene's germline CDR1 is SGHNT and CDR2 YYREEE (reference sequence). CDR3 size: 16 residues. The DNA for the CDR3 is TGTGCCAGCAGCTTGGGGAACAGGGGGCCCTCCGATGGCTACACCTTC. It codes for CASSLGNRGPSDGYTF.

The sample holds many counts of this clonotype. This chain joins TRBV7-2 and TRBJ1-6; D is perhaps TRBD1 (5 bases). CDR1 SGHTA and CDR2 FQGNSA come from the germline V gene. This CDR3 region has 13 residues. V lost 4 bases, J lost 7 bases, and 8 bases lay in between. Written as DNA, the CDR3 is TGTGCCAGCAGCTCAAACAGGAATTCACCCCTCCACTTT. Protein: CASSSNRNSPLHF.

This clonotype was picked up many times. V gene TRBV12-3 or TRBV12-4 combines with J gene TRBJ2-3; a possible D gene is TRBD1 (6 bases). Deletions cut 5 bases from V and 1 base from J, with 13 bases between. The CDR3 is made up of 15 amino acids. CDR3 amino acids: CASSGFQGRTDTQYF. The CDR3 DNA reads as TGTGCCAGCAGTGGCTTCCAGGGGCGCACAGATACGCAGTATTTT.

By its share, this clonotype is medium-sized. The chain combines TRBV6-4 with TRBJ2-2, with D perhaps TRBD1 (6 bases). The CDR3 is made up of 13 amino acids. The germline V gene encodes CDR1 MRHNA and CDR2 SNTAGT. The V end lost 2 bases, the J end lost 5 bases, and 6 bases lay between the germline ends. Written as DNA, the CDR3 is TGTGCCAGCAGTGACAGGGGGACCGGGGAGCTGTTTTTT. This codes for CASSDRGTGELFF.

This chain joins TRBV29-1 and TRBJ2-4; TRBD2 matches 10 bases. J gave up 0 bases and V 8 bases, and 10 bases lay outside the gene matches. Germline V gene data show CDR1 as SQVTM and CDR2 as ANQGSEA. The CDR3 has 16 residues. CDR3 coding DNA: TGCAGCTCGACTAGCGGGTTTTTACTAGCCAAAAACATTCAGTACTTC. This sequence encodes CSSTSGFLLAKNIQYF.

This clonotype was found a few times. CDR3 in amino acids: CASSSAGTGSYEQYF. CDR3 nucleotide sequence: TGTGCCAGCAGTTCCGCCGGGACAGGGTCCTACGAGCAGTACTTC. The chain has TRBV27 and TRBJ2-7, with TRBD1 identical over 9 bases. The CDR3 loop spans 15 amino acids. V lost 4 bases and J lost 1; bases outside the gene matches: 5. The germline CDR1 and CDR2 sequences are MNHEY and SMNVEV (reference sequence).

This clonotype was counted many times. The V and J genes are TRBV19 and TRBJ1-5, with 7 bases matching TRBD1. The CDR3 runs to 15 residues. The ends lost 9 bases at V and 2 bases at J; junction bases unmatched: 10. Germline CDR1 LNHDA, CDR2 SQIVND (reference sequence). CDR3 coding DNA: TGTGCCAGCAGGCGCCAGGGGGGCGGCAATCAGCCCCAGCATTTT. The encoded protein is CASRRQGGGNQPQHF.

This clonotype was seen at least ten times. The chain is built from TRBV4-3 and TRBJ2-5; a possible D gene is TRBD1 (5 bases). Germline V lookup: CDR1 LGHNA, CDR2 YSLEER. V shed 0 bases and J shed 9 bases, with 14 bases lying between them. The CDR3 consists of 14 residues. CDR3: CASSQDIRERAQYF. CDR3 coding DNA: TGCGCCAGCAGCCAAGATATCAGGGAAAGGGCCCAGTACTTC.

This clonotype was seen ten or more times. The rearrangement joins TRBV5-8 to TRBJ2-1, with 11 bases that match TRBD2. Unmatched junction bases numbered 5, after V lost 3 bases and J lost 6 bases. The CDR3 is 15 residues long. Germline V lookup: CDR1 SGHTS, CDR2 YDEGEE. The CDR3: CASSYGTSGRNEQFF. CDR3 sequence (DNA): TGTGCCAGCAGCTACGGGACTAGCGGACGCAATGAGCAGTTCTTC.

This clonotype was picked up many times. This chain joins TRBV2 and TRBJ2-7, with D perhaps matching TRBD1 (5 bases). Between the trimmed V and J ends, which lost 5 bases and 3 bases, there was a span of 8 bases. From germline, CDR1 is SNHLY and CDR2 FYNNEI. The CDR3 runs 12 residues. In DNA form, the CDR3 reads TGTGCCAGCAGTCGAACAGGCTACGAGCAGTACTTC. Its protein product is CASSRTGYEQYF.

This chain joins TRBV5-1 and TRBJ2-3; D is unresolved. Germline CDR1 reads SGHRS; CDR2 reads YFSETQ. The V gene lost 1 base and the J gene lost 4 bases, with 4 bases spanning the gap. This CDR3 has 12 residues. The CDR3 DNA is TGCGCCAGCAGCTTGAATTCAGATACGCAGTATTTT. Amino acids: CASSLNSDTQYF.

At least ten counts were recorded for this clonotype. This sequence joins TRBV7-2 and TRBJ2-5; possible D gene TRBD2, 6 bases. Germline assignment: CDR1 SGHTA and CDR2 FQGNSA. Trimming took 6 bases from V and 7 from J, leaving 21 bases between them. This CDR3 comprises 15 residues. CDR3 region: CASRPDSAGGWTQYF. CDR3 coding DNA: TGTGCCAGCAGACCTGACTCGGCCGGGGGATGGACCCAGTACTTC.

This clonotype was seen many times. The CDR3 coding sequence is TGCGCCAGCAGTGAACGGCCCCAAGGAGGTGACTATGGCTACACCTTC. Translating gives CASSERPQGGDYGYTF. This chain joins TRBV10-2 and TRBJ1-2; the D is unclear. The ends were cut back, 3 bases at V and 3 bases at J, with 17 bases in the middle. The CDR3 has 16 amino acids. Per germline, CDR1 WSHSY and CDR2 SAAADI.

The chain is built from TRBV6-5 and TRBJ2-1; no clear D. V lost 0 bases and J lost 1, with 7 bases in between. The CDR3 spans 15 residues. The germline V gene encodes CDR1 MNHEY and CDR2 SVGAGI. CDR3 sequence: CASSYSSRSYNEQFF. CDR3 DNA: TGTGCCAGCAGTTACTCCTCTAGGTCCTACAATGAGCAGTTCTTC.

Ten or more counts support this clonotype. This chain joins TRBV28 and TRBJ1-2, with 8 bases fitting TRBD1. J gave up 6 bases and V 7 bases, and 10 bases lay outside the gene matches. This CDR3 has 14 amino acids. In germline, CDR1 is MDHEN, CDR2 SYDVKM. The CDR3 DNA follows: TGTGCCAGCACCCCCCTCAGGGGGCGGGATGGCTACACCTTC. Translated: CASTPLRGRDGYTF.

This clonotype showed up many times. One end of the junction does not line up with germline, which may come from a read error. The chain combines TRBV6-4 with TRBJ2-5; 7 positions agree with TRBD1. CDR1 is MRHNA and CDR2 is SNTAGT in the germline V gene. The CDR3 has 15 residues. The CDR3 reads CASSMDRRREETQYF. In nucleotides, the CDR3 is TGCGCCAGCAGTATGGACAGGAGACGAGAAGAGACCCAGTACTTC.

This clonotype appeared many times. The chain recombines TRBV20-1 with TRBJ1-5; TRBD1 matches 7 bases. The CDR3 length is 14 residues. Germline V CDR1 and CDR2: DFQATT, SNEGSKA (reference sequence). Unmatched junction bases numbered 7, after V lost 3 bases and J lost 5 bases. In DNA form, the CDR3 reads TGCAGTGCTAGTGAAGGGGGCTCTGATCAGCCCCAGCATTTT. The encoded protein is CSASEGGSDQPQHF.

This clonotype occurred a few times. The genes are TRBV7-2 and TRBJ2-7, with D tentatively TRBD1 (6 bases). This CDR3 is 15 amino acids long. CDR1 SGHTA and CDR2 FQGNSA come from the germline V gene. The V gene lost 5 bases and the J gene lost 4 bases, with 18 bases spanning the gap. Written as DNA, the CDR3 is TGTGCCAGCAGCGAATCGCCGGGACACTTTTACGAGCAGTACTTC. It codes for CASSESPGHFYEQYF.

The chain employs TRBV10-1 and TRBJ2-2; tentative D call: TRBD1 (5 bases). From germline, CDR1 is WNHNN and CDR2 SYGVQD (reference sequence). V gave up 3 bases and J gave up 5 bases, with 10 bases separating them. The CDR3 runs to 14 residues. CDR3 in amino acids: CASSDFQGTGELFF. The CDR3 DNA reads TGCGCCAGCAGTGATTTCCAGGGAACCGGGGAGCTGTTTTTT.

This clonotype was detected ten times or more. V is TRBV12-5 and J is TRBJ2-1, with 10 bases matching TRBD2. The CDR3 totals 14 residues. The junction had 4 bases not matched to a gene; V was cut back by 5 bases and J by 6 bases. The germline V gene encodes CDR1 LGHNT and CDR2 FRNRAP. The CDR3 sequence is CASGPSGRGNEQFF. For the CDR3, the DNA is TGTGCTAGTGGTCCCAGCGGGAGGGGCAATGAGCAGTTCTTC.

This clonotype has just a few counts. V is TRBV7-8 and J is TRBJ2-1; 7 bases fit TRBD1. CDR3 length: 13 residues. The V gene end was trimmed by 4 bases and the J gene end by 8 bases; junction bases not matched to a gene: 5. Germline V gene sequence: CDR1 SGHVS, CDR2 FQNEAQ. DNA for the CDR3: TGTGCCAGCAGCTCCAGAGGGGGCGATGAGCAGTTCTTC. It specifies CASSSRGGDEQFF. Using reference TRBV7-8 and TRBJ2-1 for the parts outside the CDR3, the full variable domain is GAGVSQSPRYKVAKRGQDVALRCDPISGHVSLFWYQQALGQGPEFLTYFQNEAQLDKSGLPSDRFFAERPEGSVSTLKIQRTQQEDSAVYLCASSSRGGDEQFFGPGTRLTVL.